This passage covers 14 T cell receptor beta chains from one sample sequenced in a study of a mutant IDH1 vaccine in newly diagnosed glioma (dated by TCRdb to about 2021). Sample time point, as interpreted from the label and publication: week 23, last vaccination. Every vaccine dose consisted of 300 ug of a 20-mer mutant IDH1 peptide in Montanide, administered subcutaneously together with topical imiquimod. Library preparation was by the immunoSEQ multiplex PCR assay. This is the immuneACCESS table as TCRdb keeps it, with only in-frame sequences that have V and J called. A part of the clones is gone; compared with another copy, unresolved V genes explain less than half, and the rest is unexplained. The sample profile shows about 56,000 clones; 80% to 90% of them were found once. The ten most abundant clones make up 1.1% to 1.5% of the sample. These TCRs' antigens remain unknown. The sample in question was PBMCs, obtained from a glioma patient whose treatment included an IDH1 peptide vaccine. The receptor source for this set is a man in his forties with glioma.

The genes are TRBV28 and TRBJ1-2; possible D gene TRBD1, 5 bases. CDR1 is MDHEN and CDR2 is SYDVKM in the germline V gene. Trimming took off 11 bases at V and 4 bases at J, with 17 bases between the two ends. The CDR3 covers 13 residues. CDR3: CAAGGGEGYGYTF. CDR3 nucleotides: TGTGCCGCGGGGGGGGGTGAGGGCTATGGCTACACCTTC.

The rearrangement joins TRBV7-9 to TRBJ1-2; D is unresolved. CDR1 and CDR2 from the germline V gene are SEHNR and FQNEAQ (reference sequence). The CDR3 is made up of 14 amino acids. The V end was cut by 2 bases, the J end by 5 bases, with 12 bases between. In nucleotides, the CDR3 is TGTGCCAGCAGCTTAATAGGCGGAATTTATGGCTACACCTTC. Translation: CASSLIGGIYGYTF.

This chain links TRBV6-5 with TRBJ2-1; 12 nucleotides line up with TRBD2. Trimming at V came to 0 bases and at J to 8 bases, leaving 2 bases not matched to a gene. In germline, CDR1 is MNHEY, CDR2 SVGAGI. The CDR3 extends over 15 amino acids. CDR3 DNA: TGTGCCAGCAGTTACTCGACTAGCGGGAGCGATGAGCAGTTCTTC. Amino acid sequence: CASSYSTSGSDEQFF.

This chain links TRBV5-1 with TRBJ1-2; 7 bases map to TRBD1. The CDR3 runs 14 residues. J was trimmed by 3 bases and V by 3 bases; bases with no gene match: 5. Germline CDR1 reads SGHRS; CDR2 reads YFSETQ. CDR3 DNA sequence: TGCGCCAGCAGCTACATAACAGGGGACTATGGCTACACCTTC. Its protein product is CASSYITGDYGYTF.

The J gene is TRBJ1-2, the V gene TRBV19, with 7 bases that match TRBD1. Germline CDR1 LNHDA, CDR2 SQIVND (reference sequence). CDR3 length: 13 residues. After removal of 7 bases from V and 6 bases from J, the junction contained 8 bases not matched to a gene. The chain's CDR3 is CASNTGDWNGYTF. In DNA, the CDR3 is TGTGCCAGTAACACAGGGGATTGGAATGGCTACACCTTC.

The chain employs TRBV19 and TRBJ2-7, with 7 bases aligning to TRBD1. The CDR3 is 15 residues long. Germline CDR1 LNHDA, CDR2 SQIVND (reference sequence). Unmatched junction bases numbered 8, after V lost 6 bases and J lost 0 bases. CDR3 in DNA: TGTGCCAGTAGCAAAACGGGACAGTTCTCCTACGAGCAGTACTTC. As protein: CASSKTGQFSYEQYF.

The V gene is TRBV5-6, the J gene TRBJ2-7, with D uncertain. Deletions cut 5 bases from V and 2 bases from J, with 5 bases between. Per the germline V gene, CDR1 is SGHDT and CDR2 is YYEEEE. This CDR3 spans 11 amino acids. CDR3 residues: CASSYPYEQYF. The DNA of the CDR3 is TGTGCCAGCAGTTATCCCTACGAGCAGTACTTC.

This chain uses TRBV25-1 with TRBJ1-1, with 7 bases aligning to TRBD1. CDR1 and CDR2 from the germline V gene are MGHDK and SYGVNS. Trimming took 2 bases from V and 7 from J; bases not matched to a gene: 10. The CDR3 loop spans 15 amino acids. Here the CDR3 reads CASSEKRGQGFEAFF. In DNA form, the CDR3 reads TGTGCCAGCAGTGAAAAGAGGGGGCAGGGCTTTGAAGCTTTCTTT.

This clone was seen a single time. The V and J genes are TRBV7-8 and TRBJ1-5, with TRBD1 matching over 8 bases. Germline CDR1 SGHVS, CDR2 FQNEAQ. After removal of 4 bases from V and 7 bases from J, the junction contained 6 bases not matched to a gene. There are 14 residues in the CDR3. DNA of the CDR3: TGTGCCAGCAGCTCCTCAGGACAGGGACAGCCCCAGCATTTT. This codes for CASSSSGQGQPQHF.

V gene TRBV7-8 combines with J gene TRBJ1-2, with D perhaps TRBD1 (6 bases). This CDR3 comprises 15 residues. Looked up from germline, CDR1 is SGHVS and CDR2 is FQNEAQ. The ends were cut back, 0 bases at V and 8 bases at J, with 16 bases in the middle. CDR3 coding DNA: TGTGCCAGCAGCTTAGCGCGTCAGGGGACGAAAGGCTACACCTTC. Protein product: CASSLARQGTKGYTF.

V is TRBV7-8 and J is TRBJ1-4; TRBD1 might be the D (5 bases). This CDR3 is built from 15 residues. The V end lost 3 bases, the J end lost 3 bases, and 11 bases lay between the germline ends. Germline V gene lookup returns CDR1 SGHVS and CDR2 FQNEAQ. This CDR3 is CASSFGGVSNEKLFF. DNA of the CDR3: TGTGCCAGCAGCTTCGGAGGGGTCTCTAATGAAAAACTGTTTTTT.

The rearrangement links TRBV27 to TRBJ1-2; D might be TRBD1 (5 bases). Trimming stripped 3 bases from V and 3 bases from J, with 8 bases between. Germline values: CDR1 MNHEY, CDR2 SMNVEV (reference sequence). The CDR3 runs 13 residues. CDR3 DNA sequence: TGTGCCAGCAGTTTCAAGGGGTACTATGGCTACACCTTC. Its protein is CASSFKGYYGYTF.

The rearrangement uses TRBV10-3 and TRBJ2-1; 8 nucleotides match TRBD1. CDR1 and CDR2 (germline): ENHRY, SYGVKD. The trim removed 0 bases at V and 6 bases at J, leaving 13 bases unmatched. The CDR3 runs to 18 residues. CDR3 in amino acids: CAISESWTGSKGINEQFF. CDR3 coding DNA: TGTGCCATCAGTGAGTCGTGGACAGGGTCAAAAGGCATCAATGAGCAGTTCTTC.

The CDR3 DNA is TGTGCCAGTATCGGCGGGAGTTCAAACAATGAGCAGTTCTTC. Encoded protein: CASIGGSSNNEQFF. This rearrangement joins TRBV19 to TRBJ2-1; 7 bases line up with TRBD2. V shed 7 bases and J 5 bases; nucleotides not matched to a gene: 8. Germline lookup yields CDR1 LNHDA and CDR2 SQIVND (reference sequence). The CDR3 is made up of 14 amino acids.